This T cell receptor (beta chain) was identified during a study of T cell repertoires in cytomegalovirus infection. The overall study: CMV epitopes that were recently identified and HLA-C-restricted were used alongside well-studied HLA-B-restricted ones. Public TCR beta signatures provided an indication of both CMV infection and a matching HLA type. Broader study findings: Identification of carriers of CMV plus the relevant HLA was performed using cumulative public TCR beta family frequency. HLA-C-restricted, CMV-specific TCR beta clonotypes were dominant ex vivo.

TCRdb itself ran the reads through MiXCR, one entry per CDR3 protein. The data hold about 500,000 distinct CDR3 sequences, with roughly 34% observed a single time. Losses at the gene ends were 7 bases for V and 5 bases for J; bases not matched to a gene: 10. Germline V gene data show CDR1 as MDHEN and CDR2 as SYDVKM. CDR3 size: 15 residues. With respect to this clonotype: Its antigen is not known.

This TCR derives from a human donor in good health (CMV status not recorded). Some clones in this sample may be carry-over from other donors' samples. Sample: cultured PBMCs, taken from culture after CMV antigen stimulation. The V call is TRBV28, the J call TRBJ2-2, with TRBD1 identical over 7 bases. The CDR3 coding sequence is TGTGCCAGCACCCTCCCGGCAGGGGGTACCGGGGAGCTGTTTTTT. This gives the protein CASTLPAGGTGELFF.